This paragraph reports one T cell receptor beta chain. Its antigen is not known. These data are taken from a study of CD8 T cells in ankylosing spondylitis. Study-wide results and caveats: There was a TCR beta motif, made of several highly homologous variants, that appeared characteristic of ankylosing spondylitis blood. According to the report, clones linked to the disease were significantly enriched in matched synovial fluid samples taken from ankylosing spondylitis patients. Existing reports had already noted some motif variants in reactive arthritis synovial fluid and blood.

Quantitative molecular-barcoded 5'-RACE generated the TCR beta libraries. Via MiXCR, TCRdb re-called the 5' RACE reads, giving one row per CDR3 protein. Of 800,000 to 900,000 distinct CDR3 sequences in the sample, around 11% were seen once. V gave up 5 bases and J gave up 5 bases, with 12 bases separating them. Germline CDR1 reads SGHRS; CDR2 reads YFSETQ. The CDR3 runs to 13 residues. J is TRBJ2-3 and V is TRBV5-1; the D gene is possibly TRBD2 (7 bases). The specimen was blood, either unsorted or a sorted T cell fraction (not recorded which). The sequence derives from a male donor with ankylosing spondylitis. The CDR3 DNA sequence: TGCGCCAGCAGTCGGGGGGCTCGAGATACGCAGTATTTT. It specifies CASSRGARDTQYF.